A selection of T cell receptor beta chains follows, all from one sample in a study of shared clonotypes between healthy human individuals. Profiling relied on immunoSEQ multiplex PCR, and the TCRdb table lists in-frame clones only, not all of them. The table shows around 2.3 million clones, with approximately 94% occurring only once. The sample was naive CD4+ T cells sorted from blood. Receptor source: a man aged 18 to 35 in good health. Both conserved end residues are part of each CDR3. A D gene is named only where the DNA matches it firmly. The size field is filled for only some rows; it gives once, few, many or a size class.

CDR3 DNA	CDR3 protein	V gene	D gene	clone size	J gene
TGCGCCAGCAGCCTGGACGCGGTCCAAGAGACCCAGTACTTC	CASSLDAVQETQYF	TRBV5-1	.	.	TRBJ2-5
TGTGCCACGTCGGTTGGGACAGCCCTGCATCAGCCCCAGCATTTT	CATSVGTALHQPQHF	TRBV19	TRBD1	.	TRBJ1-5
TGCGCCAGCAGTGAGGGGACTAGCAGCACAGATACGCAGTATTTT	CASSEGTSSTDTQYF	TRBV10-1	TRBD2	.	TRBJ2-3
TGTGCCAGCAGCTTACCTCCGGGACCAAGCGCCTACGAGCAGTACTTC	CASSLPPGPSAYEQYF	TRBV11-2	.	once	TRBJ2-7
TGCGCCAGCAGCCTTAAACCTACTAGCGGGGGAAACAATGAGCAGTTCTTC	CASSLKPTSGGNNEQFF	TRBV5-1	TRBD2	.	TRBJ2-1
TGCGCCAGCCCGGGACAGGGGACCTACGAGCAGTACTTC	CASPGQGTYEQYF	TRBV5-1	TRBD1	.	TRBJ2-7
TGCGCCAGCAGCCAAGAGAGGGGGGCGGCTGGAAACACCATATATTTT	CASSQERGAAGNTIYF	TRBV4-3	.	.	TRBJ1-3
TGTGCAAGTCACCGAACCGGGACAGGGTACTCACCCCTCCACTTT	CASHRTGTGYSPLHF	TRBV12-2	.	.	TRBJ1-6
TGCAGCTGTTTCGGGACTAGCGGGAGTTTAGGGAACGAGCAGTACTTC	CSCFGTSGSLGNEQYF	TRBV29-1	TRBD2	.	TRBJ2-7
TGTGCCAGCAGTCAGACATCCAGCAATCAGCCCCAGCATTTT	CASSQTSSNQPQHF	TRBV2	.	.	TRBJ1-5
TGTGCCAGCAGCTTGGACGGGGGACAATTAGCTAACTATGGCTACACCTTC	CASSLDGGQLANYGYTF	TRBV5-6	.	.	TRBJ1-2
TGTGCCAGCGGCGGTACGGTTTCCTACGAGCAGTACTTC	CASGGTVSYEQYF	TRBV2	.	.	TRBJ2-7
TGTGCCAGCAGCTTGGGGGGACTAGCGGGGAATGAGCAGTTCTTC	CASSLGGLAGNEQFF	TRBV5-4	TRBD2	.	TRBJ2-1
TGTGCCAGCAGTGGGACCGTAGCCAAAAACATTCAGTACTTC	CASSGTVAKNIQYF	TRBV6-1	.	few	TRBJ2-4
TGTGCCAGCAGATCGGGGGGGGCTGGAAACACCATATATTTT	CASRSGGAGNTIYF	TRBV28	.	.	TRBJ1-3
TGTGCCAGCAGCGTAGATAAGCGTGAGCAGTTCTTC	CASSVDKREQFF	TRBV9	.	.	TRBJ2-1
TGTGCCAGCAGCTTAACTCGGAACACCGGGGAGCTGTTTTTT	CASSLTRNTGELFF	TRBV11-2	.	once	TRBJ2-2
TGTGCCAGCAGCTTAAGTTACGCTACCGTAAGCACAGATACGCAGTATTTT	CASSLSYATVSTDTQYF	TRBV7-8	.	.	TRBJ2-3
TGTGCCAACTCGGGACTAGCGGGACTAGGAGGTGAGCAGTTCTTC	CANSGLAGLGGEQFF	TRBV10-3	TRBD2	.	TRBJ2-1
TGTGCCAGCAGCTTGGTTCCAGGGGGCAAGGATCAGCCCCAGCATTTT	CASSLVPGGKDQPQHF	TRBV5-4	TRBD1	.	TRBJ1-5
TGTGCCAGCAGACCGGGACTAGCGGGAGGTGAGCAGTTCTTC	CASRPGLAGGEQFF	TRBV5-4	TRBD2	.	TRBJ2-1
TGTGCCAGCAGGACATTAGGGTTGAACACTGAAGCTTTCTTT	CASRTLGLNTEAFF	TRBV5-6	.	.	TRBJ1-1
TGTGCCAGCAGCCCCTACCCAGGGACTAGCGGGATTAACAATGAGCAGTTCTTC	CASSPYPGTSGINNEQFF	TRBV9	TRBD2	.	TRBJ2-1
TGTGCCAGCAACCTCAATCCCTCTCATGGCTACACCTTC	CASNLNPSHGYTF	TRBV28	.	once	TRBJ1-2
TGCGCCAGCAGCTCCGGATGGGGACAGGCTTCCACCTCCTCCTATAATTCACCCCTCCACTTT	CASSSGWGQASTSSYNSPLHF	TRBV5-1	TRBD1	.	TRBJ1-6
TGTGCCAGCAGTTTAGGGACTAGAGCCAATGAGCAGTTCTTC	CASSLGTRANEQFF	TRBV28	TRBD2	.	TRBJ2-1
TGTGCCAGCAGCTTGGGGGGGGAAGGCTATGGCTACACCTTC	CASSLGGEGYGYTF	TRBV7-2	.	.	TRBJ1-2
TGTGCCAGCAGCCAGGGCTCCGGGGAGCTGTTTTTT	CASSQGSGELFF	TRBV2	.	.	TRBJ2-2
TGTGCCAGCAGCTTAGCGGGTCTTGGCGGGAGGAACACCGGGGAGCTGTTTTTT	CASSLAGLGGRNTGELFF	TRBV7-2	TRBD2	.	TRBJ2-2
TGTGCCAGCAGCCGGACAGCTAGCAGCTATGGCTACACCTTC	CASSRTASSYGYTF	TRBV6-1	.	.	TRBJ1-2
TGTGCCAGCAGCTTAGGGCCAGGATCGAGCTCCTATAATTCACCCCTCCACTTT	CASSLGPGSSSYNSPLHF	TRBV7-6	.	.	TRBJ1-6
TGTGCCAGCAGCTCCTCGGGGGGATCTGGCTACACCTTC	CASSSSGGSGYTF	TRBV7-9	.	.	TRBJ1-2
TGTGCCAGCAGTTACGGGACGGACGTGAAGCCCCAGCATTTT	CASSYGTDVKPQHF	TRBV6-5	.	few	TRBJ1-5
TGTGCCAGCAGCCCGCACCGGGACACCTTAAACTATGGCTACACCTTC	CASSPHRDTLNYGYTF	TRBV7-9	.	.	TRBJ1-2
TGTGCCAGCAAAGGCGGAGTTTACGAGCAGTACTTC	CASKGGVYEQYF	TRBV2	.	once	TRBJ2-7
TGTGCCTGGAGTCTCTTGATCCGGGACAGCAATGAGCAGTTCTTC	CAWSLLIRDSNEQFF	TRBV30	TRBD1	.	TRBJ2-1
TGTGCCAGCAGCTTAGGGAGTATCCAAGAGACCCAGTACTTC	CASSLGSIQETQYF	TRBV7-8	.	.	TRBJ2-5
TGTGCCTTAACCCCGGGCACCGGGGAGCTGTTTTTT	CALTPGTGELFF	TRBV7-9	.	.	TRBJ2-2
TGCGCCAGCAGCCAAGATAATGCGGTTGACACCGGGGAGCTGTTTTTT	CASSQDNAVDTGELFF	TRBV4-1	.	.	TRBJ2-2
TGTGCCAGCAGCTTAGGGGGGCCGACGAACTATGGCTACACCTTC	CASSLGGPTNYGYTF	TRBV7-2	.	.	TRBJ1-2
TGTGCCAGCAGTTCGTCCGACAGGGTCGGGACCGGGGAGCTGTTTTTT	CASSSSDRVGTGELFF	TRBV7-9	TRBD1	.	TRBJ2-2
TGTGCCAGCAGTTCAGGGTCCCTTTACCACACCTTC	CASSSGSLYHTF	TRBV28	.	.	TRBJ1-2
TGCAGCGCAACAGGGCCCTACGAGCAGTACTTC	CSATGPYEQYF	TRBV29-1	.	once	TRBJ2-7
TGTGCCTGGAGTGGGGGCTCCTATAATTCACCCCTCCACTTT	CAWSGGSYNSPLHF	TRBV30	.	.	TRBJ1-6
TGTGCCAGCAGCTTATCGGGAGTCCCCCAAGAGACCCAGTACTTC	CASSLSGVPQETQYF	TRBV7-2	.	.	TRBJ2-5
TGCAGCTCCTTCTCCCACCTCTTAGGGACTGAAGCTTTCTTT	CSSFSHLLGTEAFF	TRBV29-1	.	.	TRBJ1-1
TGTGCCAGCAGCCAGAAGAGCAATCAGCCCCAGCATTTT	CASSQKSNQPQHF	TRBV7-8	.	.	TRBJ1-5
TGCGCCAGCAGTAAAAGACAGGCTAGAGGCTACGAGCAGTACTTC	CASSKRQARGYEQYF	TRBV10-2	.	.	TRBJ2-7
TGCGCCAGCCAGAGGCTAGCGGCGAACACCGGGGAGCTGTTTTTT	CASQRLAANTGELFF	TRBV5-1	TRBD2	.	TRBJ2-2
TGTGCCAGCAGACCCTCAGGGGAAGAGACCCAGTACTTC	CASRPSGEETQYF	TRBV28	.	.	TRBJ2-5
TGTGCCAGCAGTGCCTGGACTGGGAGGGAGCAGTACTTC	CASSAWTGREQYF	TRBV6-1	.	.	TRBJ2-7
TGTGCCGGATCGACAGGGGCCTACGAGCAGTACTTC	CAGSTGAYEQYF	TRBV2	TRBD1	.	TRBJ2-7
TGTGCCAGCAGCCTGGGGACTCACCCGATGACCTACGAGCAGTACTTC	CASSLGTHPMTYEQYF	TRBV7-8	.	.	TRBJ2-7
TGCGCCAGCAGCCCCCGGGACGCTACCACGGGCTACACCTTC	CASSPRDATTGYTF	TRBV5-1	.	.	TRBJ1-2
TGTGCCAGCTCTCAACAGGGCGATACGCAGTATTTT	CASSQQGDTQYF	TRBV18	.	once	TRBJ2-3
TGTGCCAGCAGTCCTGACGGCCATAGCTCCTATAATTCACCCCTCCACTTT	CASSPDGHSSYNSPLHF	TRBV27	.	.	TRBJ1-6
TGCGCCAGCAGCTTGGGGGACTACCTCGGTGGGAATGAGCAGTTCTTC	CASSLGDYLGGNEQFF	TRBV5-1	TRBD2	.	TRBJ2-1
TGTGCCAGCAGCCACTGGACTAGCGGCAATGAGCAGTTCTTC	CASSHWTSGNEQFF	TRBV11-2	TRBD2	once	TRBJ2-1
TGTGCCATCAGTGACCTAGCGGGTCAAGAGACCCAGTACTTC	CAISDLAGQETQYF	TRBV10-3	TRBD2	.	TRBJ2-5
TGTGCCAGCAGTTCCAGACAGTACTACGAGCAGTACTTC	CASSSRQYYEQYF	TRBV27	.	.	TRBJ2-7